Following are 21 T cell receptor beta chains from one sample sequenced in a study of naive and memory T cell subsets. Alpha and beta constant region primers primed reverse transcription for blood and skin samples. TCRdb re-derived calls from the 5' RACE reads in MiXCR, one entry per CDR3 protein. This repertoire shows approximately 27,000 distinct CDR3 sequences, less than 25% found once; its top ten account for approximately 1.8%. Whole blood, 2.5 ml, came from adult healthy volunteers. Receptors originate from a female donor in good health.

The sample holds many counts of this clonotype. The V call is TRBV29-1, the J call TRBJ1-2; TRBD1 might be the D (5 bases). V was cut by 6 bases and J by 7 bases, with 15 bases left in between. The CDR3 totals 12 residues. Germline-derived CDR1 and CDR2 are SQVTM and ANQGSEA. CDR3 in amino acids: CSVAPVGGGYTF. The CDR3 DNA follows: TGCAGCGTCGCCCCAGTGGGGGGTGGCTACACCTTC. Together with reference TRBV29-1 and TRBJ1-2, the CDR3 gives the full variable domain: SAVISQKPSRDICQRGTSLTIQCQVDSQVTMMFWYRQQPGQSLTLIATANQGSEATYESGFVIDKFPISRPNLTFSTLTVSNMSPEDSSIYLCSVAPVGGGYTFGSGTRLTVV.

The chain joins TRBV10-3 to TRBJ2-2; no clear D. Deletions cut 0 bases from V and 4 bases from J, with 6 bases between. CDR3 length: 14 residues. Per germline, CDR1 ENHRY and CDR2 SYGVKD. Here the CDR3 DNA reads TGTGCCATCAGTGAGTCCACTGTCACCGGGGAGCTGTTTTTT. This translates into CAISESTVTGELFF.

The chain couples TRBV7-9 to TRBJ1-6; 11 bases align to TRBD1. The CDR3 runs 16 residues. Germline lookup yields CDR1 SEHNR and CDR2 FQNEAQ (reference sequence). V shed 4 bases and J 6 bases; nucleotides not matched to a gene: 5. For the CDR3, the DNA is TGTGCCAGCAGCTCGACCGGGACAGGGGGTAATTCACCCCTCCACTTT. Protein: CASSSTGTGGNSPLHF.

This clonotype was detected a few times. The chain has TRBV20-1 and TRBJ2-4; TRBD2 aligns across 10 bases. The V and J ends lost 3 bases and 13 bases, in that order; junction bases with no gene match: 12. Germline CDR1 is DFQATT and CDR2 is SNEGSKA (reference sequence). The CDR3 has 14 residues. The CDR3 coding sequence is TGCAGTGCTAGTCTGGCTAGCGGGGGCTCTGCCCAGTACTTC. Translation: CSASLASGGSAQYF.

This clonotype was recorded a few times. This chain links TRBV24-1 with TRBJ2-7; TRBD1 is a possible D gene (6 bases). CDR1 and CDR2 from the germline V gene are KGHDR and SFDVKD. With 9 bases removed from V and 1 base from J, the gap between germline ends came to 18 bases. This CDR3 contains 15 residues. CDR3 bases: TGTGCCACCCGGCGCTACTGGACAGCGTCCTACGAGCAGTACTTC. Residues: CATRRYWTASYEQYF.

There are many counts of this clonotype. The chain couples TRBV14 to TRBJ2-1, with 8 bases that match TRBD2. Germline values: CDR1 SGHDN, CDR2 FVKESK. V shed 2 bases, J shed 6 bases, and the junction held 3 bases outside the gene matches. This CDR3 has 14 amino acids. This chain's CDR3 is CASSQLAGPNEQFF. The CDR3 DNA reads as TGTGCCAGCAGCCAATTAGCGGGACCCAATGAGCAGTTCTTC.

This clonotype was detected a few times. The J gene is TRBJ2-1, the V gene TRBV5-4, with D uncertain. V was pared by 1 base and J by 7 bases, with 12 bases between. CDR1 and CDR2 from the germline V gene are SGHNT and YYREEE (reference sequence). The CDR3 has 14 residues. The CDR3 DNA reads as TGTGCCAGCAGCTTGTGGTTTCGTGGTAATGAGCAGTTCTTC. Its translation is CASSLWFRGNEQFF.

This clonotype has at least ten counts. The chain joins TRBV12-3 or TRBV12-4 to TRBJ1-4; TRBD1 matches at 8 bases. The CDR3 loop spans 16 amino acids. With V trimmed by 7 bases and J by 1 base, 8 bases remained unmatched. The CDR3 protein is CASNRQGSGTNEKLFF. The CDR3, as DNA: TGTGCCAGCAATAGACAGGGGTCGGGAACTAATGAAAAACTGTTTTTT.

This clonotype appeared once. V and J are TRBV6-5 and TRBJ2-2; D is uncertain. The CDR3 has 15 residues. Germline lookup yields CDR1 MNHEY and CDR2 SVGAGI. V dropped 6 bases and J dropped 6 bases, with 17 bases sitting between them. Here the CDR3 DNA reads TGTGCCAGCAGCCGTCGGGCAGGTTCCTCCGGGGAGCTGTTTTTT. Residues: CASSRRAGSSGELFF.

CDR3 in DNA: TGCGCCAGCAGCCCTCCGGCTAGAGATACGCAGTATTTT. Its protein product is CASSPPARDTQYF. This chain uses TRBV5-1 with TRBJ2-3, with D unclear. The CDR3 has 13 amino acids. V gave up 4 bases and J gave up 5 bases, with 11 bases separating them. Germline-derived CDR1 and CDR2 are SGHRS and YFSETQ. Full variable domain (missing parts from reference TRBV5-1 and TRBJ2-3): KAGVTQTPRYLIKTRGQQVTLSCSPISGHRSVSWYQQTPGQGLQFLFEYFSETQRNKGNFPGRFSGRQFSNSRSEMNVSTLELGDSALYLCASSPPARDTQYFGPGTRLTVL.

This rearrangement joins TRBV29-1 to TRBJ1-1, with a weak D call TRBD1 (6 bases). This CDR3 has 12 amino acids. Trimming pared 6 bases from V and 6 bases from J, leaving 14 bases between. CDR1 and CDR2 from the germline V gene are SQVTM and ANQGSEA. The CDR3 sequence is CSVAQGRAEAFF. CDR3 DNA sequence: TGCAGCGTGGCTCAGGGGAGGGCTGAAGCTTTCTTT.

This clonotype was observed many times. J is TRBJ2-6 and V is TRBV5-6; no reliable D call. Trimming stripped 0 bases from V and 0 bases from J, with 10 bases between. CDR1 and CDR2 (germline): SGHDT, YYEEEE. There are 17 residues in the CDR3. CDR3 residues: CASSLGSGFSGANVLTF. Written as DNA, the CDR3 is TGTGCCAGCAGCTTGGGGTCGGGTTTCTCTGGGGCCAACGTCCTGACTTTC.

There are many counts of this clonotype. CDR3 bases: TGTGCCAGCAGTGAACTAGCGGGGGGGCAAGAGACCCAGTACTTC. Translation gives CASSELAGGQETQYF. V usage is TRBV6-1 and J usage is TRBJ2-5, with TRBD2 identical over 12 bases. CDR3 size: 15 residues. The V segment lost 2 bases and the J segment 2 bases; nucleotides outside the gene matches: 0. CDR1 MNHNS and CDR2 SASEGT come from the germline V gene.

The chain is built from TRBV27 and TRBJ2-7; 9 bases align to TRBD1. From germline, CDR1 is MNHEY and CDR2 SMNVEV (reference sequence). The CDR3 is 13 residues long. The ends lost 5 bases at V and 6 bases at J; junction bases unmatched: 5. CDR3 nucleotides: TGTGCCAGCAGTGCGACAGGGGGTCGCGAGCAGTACTTC. Protein product: CASSATGGREQYF.

This clonotype was recorded many times. The chain is built from TRBV29-1 and TRBJ2-1; TRBD2 aligns across 13 bases. From germline, CDR1 is SQVTM and CDR2 ANQGSEA. The CDR3 has 16 amino acids. The ends lost 7 bases at V and 4 bases at J; junction bases unmatched: 10. The CDR3 region is CSATPGTSGIYNEQFF. CDR3 bases: TGCAGCGCTACCCCCGGGACTAGCGGGATTTACAATGAGCAGTTCTTC.

This clonotype came up many times. The chain couples TRBV29-1 to TRBJ2-7; the match to TRBD2 covers 8 bases. With 4 bases clipped from V and 4 bases from J, the junction kept 9 bases outside the gene matches. The CDR3 contains 14 residues. Looked up from germline, CDR1 is SQVTM and CDR2 is ANQGSEA. CDR3 region: CSVAGGPLGYEQYF. The CDR3 coding sequence is TGCAGCGTTGCGGGGGGGCCCCTTGGGTACGAGCAGTACTTC.

This clonotype was counted only a few times. The chain is built from TRBV7-3 and TRBJ1-1, with a tentative D call TRBD1 (5 bases). Trimming took off 4 bases at V and 6 bases at J, with 12 bases between the two ends. CDR1 SGHTA and CDR2 FQGTGA come from the germline V gene. This CDR3 region has 13 residues. The CDR3 region is CASSSFGGSEAFF. The CDR3 DNA follows: TGTGCCAGCAGCTCGTTCGGGGGATCTGAAGCTTTCTTT.

The table lists this clonotype with many counts. The CDR3, as DNA: TGTGCCAGCAGACCTAGCGGGAGACTAACTATGAGCCAAGAGACCCAGTACTTC. Translation gives CASRPSGRLTMSQETQYF. The chain is built from TRBV11-2 and TRBJ2-5, with TRBD2 matching 10 bases. Germline values: CDR1 SGHAT, CDR2 FQNNGV. This CDR3 has 18 residues. V was pared by 6 bases and J by 1 base, with 14 bases of the junction left unmatched.

This clonotype was counted between two and nine times. The gene calls are TRBV29-1 and TRBJ1-2; D is ambiguous. CDR3 length: 12 amino acids. V shed 3 bases and J shed 5 bases, with 10 bases lying between them. CDR1 is SQVTM and CDR2 is ANQGSEA in the germline V gene. DNA for the CDR3: TGCAGCGTTGACGGGTATAGGTATGGCTACACCTTC. Encoded protein: CSVDGYRYGYTF.

A few counts support this clonotype. The J gene is TRBJ2-3, the V gene TRBV20-1; D uncertain. This CDR3 comprises 14 residues. Trimming left V 0 bases short and J 1 base short, with 8 bases between. The germline CDR1 and CDR2 sequences are DFQATT and SNEGSKA (reference sequence). The CDR3 spells CSARDHLGTDTQYF. CDR3 DNA sequence: TGCAGTGCTAGAGATCACCTCGGCACAGATACGCAGTATTTT.

This clonotype is deemed medium-sized. The chain employs TRBV7-9 and TRBJ1-1; TRBD1 is a possible D gene (6 bases). CDR1 and CDR2 from the germline V gene are SEHNR and FQNEAQ (reference sequence). CDR3 length equals 13 residues. V was shortened by 6 bases and J by 1 base, with 9 bases between the two germline ends. The CDR3 loop is CASRTGSNTEAFF. The CDR3 DNA sequence: TGTGCCAGCAGAACAGGGTCGAACACTGAAGCTTTCTTT.